This T cell receptor (beta chain) was observed in a study of T cells after yellow fever vaccination. This clonotype was counted ten times or more. Its antigen is not identified. Whole-study results and caveats: Among primary-vaccination clones, most reappeared after the booster, at approximately 97% for CD4 and 88% for CD8. Repertoires sorted by FACS could include abundant clonotypes that are contaminants from the bulk population. Overlap between CD4 and CD8 compartments was detected for a small share of clonotypes.

UMIs and a universal primer site were added when TCR cDNA was made by 5'RACE template switching. TCRdb fed the 5' RACE reads into MiXCR, producing one record per CDR3 protein. The sample includes 450,000 to 550,000 distinct CDR3 sequences, 21% of them seen just once. The source was PBMCs, collected roughly 23 days after the first yellow fever vaccination. The clonotype was recovered from a man aged 18 to 29 who received the YFV17D yellow fever vaccine.

The CDR3 DNA follows: TGTGCCAGCAGTTGGGAGGGGAACTATGGCTACACCTTC. Amino acids: CASSWEGNYGYTF. This chain links TRBV27 with TRBJ1-2, with D maybe TRBD1 (5 bases). The germline V gene has CDR1 MNHEY and CDR2 SMNVEV (reference sequence). The length of the CDR3 is 13 residues. V dropped 4 bases and J dropped 2 bases, with 8 bases sitting between them.